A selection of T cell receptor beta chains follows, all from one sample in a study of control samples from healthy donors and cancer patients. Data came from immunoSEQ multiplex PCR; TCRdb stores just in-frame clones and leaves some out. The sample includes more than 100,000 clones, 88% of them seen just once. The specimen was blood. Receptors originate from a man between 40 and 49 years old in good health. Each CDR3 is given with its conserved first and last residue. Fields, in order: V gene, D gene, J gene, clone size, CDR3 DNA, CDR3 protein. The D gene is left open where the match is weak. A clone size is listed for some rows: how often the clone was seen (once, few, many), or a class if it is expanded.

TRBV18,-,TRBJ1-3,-,TGTGCCAGCTCACCACCGGGCAGATTGGGCGGAAACACCATATATTTT,CASSPPGRLGGNTIYF
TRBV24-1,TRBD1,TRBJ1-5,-,TGTGCCACCTCCAGGGGGGGGGCTACTCAGCCCCAGCATTTT,CATSRGGATQPQHF
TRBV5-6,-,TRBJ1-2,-,TGTGCCAGCAGCGGGAGACCTGGGGGGTTCTATGGCTACACCTTC,CASSGRPGGFYGYTF
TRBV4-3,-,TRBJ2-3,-,TGCGCCAGCAGCCAAGGGGGGCGGGGAACAGATACGCAGTATTTT,CASSQGGRGTDTQYF
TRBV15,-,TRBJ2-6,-,TGTGCCACCAGCAGAGATAGGTGGACGCCTTCTCGAAGCGGGGACAACTCTGGGGCCAACGTCCTGACTTTC,CATSRDRWTPSRSGDNSGANVLTF
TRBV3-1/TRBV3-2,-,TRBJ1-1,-,TGTGCCAGCAGCCCGCGAGGGATGAACACTGAAGCTTTCTTT,CASSPRGMNTEAFF
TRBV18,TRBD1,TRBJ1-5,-,TGTGCCAGCTCATCCGGACAGGGGTGGCAGCCCCAGCATTTT,CASSSGQGWQPQHF
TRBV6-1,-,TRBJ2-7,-,TGTGCCAGCAGTGAAGCGCGGGCCTACGAGCAGTACTTC,CASSEARAYEQYF
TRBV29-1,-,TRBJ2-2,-,TGCAGCGCCCTGAGGGGGGAGCTGTTTTTT,CSALRGELFF
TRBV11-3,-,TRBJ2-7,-,TGTGCCAGCAGCTTAGCGGGGCAGAGCTCCTACGAGCAGTACTTC,CASSLAGQSSYEQYF
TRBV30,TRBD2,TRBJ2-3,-,TGTGCCTGGAACGGGGGGGCCTTAGATACGCAGTATTTT,CAWNGGALDTQYF
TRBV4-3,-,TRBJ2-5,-,TGCGCCAGCAGCCAAGAGAGGACAATAGAGACCCAGTACTTC,CASSQERTIETQYF
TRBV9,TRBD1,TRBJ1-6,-,TGTGCCAGCAGCGCCCAGGGGGCCTATAATTCACCCCTCCACTTT,CASSAQGAYNSPLHF
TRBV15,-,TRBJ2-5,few,TGTGCCACCAGCACCTCCAGGGGGGGAGAGACCCAGTACTTC,CATSTSRGGETQYF
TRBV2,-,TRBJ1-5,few,TGTGCCAGCAGGCTCCAGGGCTCGAATCAGCCCCAGCATTTT,CASRLQGSNQPQHF
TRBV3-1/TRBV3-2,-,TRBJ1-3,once,TGTGCCAGCAGCTTTAGAGGGGTTAGTCGAAACACCATATATTTT,CASSFRGVSRNTIYF
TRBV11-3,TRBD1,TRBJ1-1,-,TGTGCCAGCAGCCCCGGGACAGACACTGAAGCTTTCTTT,CASSPGTDTEAFF
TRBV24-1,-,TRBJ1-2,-,TGTGCCACCAGTGGTGGGTATTATGGCTACACCTTC,CATSGGYYGYTF
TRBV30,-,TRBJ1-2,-,TGTGCCTGGAGTGGACAGAACTATGGCTACACCTTC,CAWSGQNYGYTF
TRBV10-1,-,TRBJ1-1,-,TGCGCCAGCGTGTGTTGGGGGACGGGGACTGAAGCTTTCTTT,CASVCWGTGTEAFF
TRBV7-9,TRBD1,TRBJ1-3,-,TGTGCCAGCAGCCATGCAACAGGGGGTGGAAACACCATATATTTT,CASSHATGGGNTIYF
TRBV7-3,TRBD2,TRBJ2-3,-,TGTGCCAGCAGCTTAACGGGACTAGCTGTAGATACGCAGTATTTT,CASSLTGLAVDTQYF
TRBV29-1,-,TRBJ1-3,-,TGCAGCGTTGGGGAAGGGAGAAACACCATATATTTT,CSVGEGRNTIYF